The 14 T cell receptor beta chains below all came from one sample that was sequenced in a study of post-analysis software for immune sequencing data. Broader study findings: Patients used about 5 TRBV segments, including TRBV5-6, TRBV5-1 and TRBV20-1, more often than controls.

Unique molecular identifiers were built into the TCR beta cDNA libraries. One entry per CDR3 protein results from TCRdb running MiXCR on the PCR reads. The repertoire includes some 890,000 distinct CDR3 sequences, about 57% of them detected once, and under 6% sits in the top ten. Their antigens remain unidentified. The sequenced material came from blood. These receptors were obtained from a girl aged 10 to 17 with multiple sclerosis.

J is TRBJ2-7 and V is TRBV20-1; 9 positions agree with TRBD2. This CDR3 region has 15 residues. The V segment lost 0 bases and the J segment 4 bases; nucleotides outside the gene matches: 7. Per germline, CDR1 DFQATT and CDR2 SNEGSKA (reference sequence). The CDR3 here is CSARDSSGGIYEQYF. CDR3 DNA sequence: TGCAGTGCTAGAGATAGCAGCGGGGGGATTTACGAGCAGTACTTC.

In DNA form, the CDR3 reads TGTGCCAGCAGTATAGGTGGTGAGCAGTACTTC. It is translated as CASSIGGEQYF. This chain uses TRBV28 with TRBJ2-5, with D unclear. V was pared by 5 bases and J by 11 bases, with 12 bases between. Germline V gene data show CDR1 as MDHEN and CDR2 as SYDVKM. The CDR3 runs to 11 residues.

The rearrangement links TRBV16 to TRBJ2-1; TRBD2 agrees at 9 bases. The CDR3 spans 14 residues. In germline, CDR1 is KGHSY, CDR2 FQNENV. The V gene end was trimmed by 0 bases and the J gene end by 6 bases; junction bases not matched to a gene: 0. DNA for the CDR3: TGTGCCAGCAGCCAATCGCGGGGGGGCAATGAGCAGTTCTTC. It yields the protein CASSQSRGGNEQFF.

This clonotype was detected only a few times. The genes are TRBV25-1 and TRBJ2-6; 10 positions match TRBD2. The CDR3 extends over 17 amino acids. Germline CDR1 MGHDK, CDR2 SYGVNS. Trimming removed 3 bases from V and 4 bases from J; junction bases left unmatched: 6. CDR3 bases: TGTGCCAGCAGTGACCAGCGGGAGGGCTCCGGGGCCAACGTCCTGACTTTC. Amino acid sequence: CASSDQREGSGANVLTF.

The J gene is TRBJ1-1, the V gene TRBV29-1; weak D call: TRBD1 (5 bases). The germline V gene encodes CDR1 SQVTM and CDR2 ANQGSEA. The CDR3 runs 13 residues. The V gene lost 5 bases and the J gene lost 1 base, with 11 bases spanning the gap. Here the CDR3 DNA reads TGCAGCGTTCTCAGGGCTCGGAACACTGAAGCTTTCTTT. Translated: CSVLRARNTEAFF.

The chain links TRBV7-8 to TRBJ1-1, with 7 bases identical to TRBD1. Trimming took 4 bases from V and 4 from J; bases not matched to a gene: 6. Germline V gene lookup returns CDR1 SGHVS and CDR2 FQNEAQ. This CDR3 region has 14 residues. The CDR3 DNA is TGTGCCAGCAGCTACGACAGGGTAGGCACTGAAGCTTTCTTT. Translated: CASSYDRVGTEAFF.

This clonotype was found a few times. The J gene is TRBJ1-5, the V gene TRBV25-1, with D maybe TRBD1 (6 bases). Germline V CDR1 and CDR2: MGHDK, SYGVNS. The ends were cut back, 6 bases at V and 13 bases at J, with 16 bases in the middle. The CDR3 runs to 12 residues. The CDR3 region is CASRAIGGLQHF. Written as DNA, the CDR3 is TGTGCCAGCAGGGCAATAGGGGGGCTGCAGCATTTT.

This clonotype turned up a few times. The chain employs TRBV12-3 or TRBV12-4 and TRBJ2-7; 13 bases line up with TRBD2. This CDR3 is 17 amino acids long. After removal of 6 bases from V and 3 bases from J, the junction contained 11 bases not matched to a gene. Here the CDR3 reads CASSRSTSGRALYEQYF. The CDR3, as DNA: TGTGCCAGCAGCCGATCCACTAGCGGGAGGGCTCTCTACGAGCAGTACTTC.

This chain's CDR3 is CASSGFREQYF. The CDR3 DNA follows: TGTGCCAGCAGTGGGTTTCGCGAGCAGTACTTC. V is TRBV27 and J is TRBJ2-5; unclear D gene. The J call may be in error: the DNA end matches TRBJ2-7 better. The CDR3 runs to 11 residues. Germline CDR1 and CDR2: MNHEY and SMNVEV (reference sequence).

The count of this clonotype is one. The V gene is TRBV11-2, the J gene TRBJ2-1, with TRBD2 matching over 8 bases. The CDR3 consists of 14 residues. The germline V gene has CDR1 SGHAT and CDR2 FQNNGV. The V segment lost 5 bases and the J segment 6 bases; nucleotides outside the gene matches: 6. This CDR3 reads CASSATLAGNEQFF. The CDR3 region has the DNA TGTGCCAGCAGCGCCACGCTAGCGGGCAATGAGCAGTTCTTC.

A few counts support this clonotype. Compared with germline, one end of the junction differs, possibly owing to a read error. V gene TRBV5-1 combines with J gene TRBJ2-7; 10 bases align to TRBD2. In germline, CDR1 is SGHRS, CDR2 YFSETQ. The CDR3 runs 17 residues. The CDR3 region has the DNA TGCGCCAGCACCTTGGACTTAGCGGGGGGACCAACCTACGAGCAGTACTTC. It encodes CASTLDLAGGPTYEQYF.

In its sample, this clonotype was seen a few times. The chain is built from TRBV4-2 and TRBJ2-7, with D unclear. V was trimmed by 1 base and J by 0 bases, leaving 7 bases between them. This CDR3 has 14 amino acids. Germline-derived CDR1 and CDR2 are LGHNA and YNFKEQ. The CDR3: CASSQVGNSYEQYF. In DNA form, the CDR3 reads TGTGCCAGCAGCCAAGTGGGGAACTCCTACGAGCAGTACTTC.

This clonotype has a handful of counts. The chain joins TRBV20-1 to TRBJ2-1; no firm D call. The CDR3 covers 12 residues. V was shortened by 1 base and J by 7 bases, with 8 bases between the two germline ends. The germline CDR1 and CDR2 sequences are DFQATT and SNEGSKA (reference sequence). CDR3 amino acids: CSARAVGNEQFF. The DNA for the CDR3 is TGCAGTGCTAGAGCCGTGGGGAATGAGCAGTTCTTC.

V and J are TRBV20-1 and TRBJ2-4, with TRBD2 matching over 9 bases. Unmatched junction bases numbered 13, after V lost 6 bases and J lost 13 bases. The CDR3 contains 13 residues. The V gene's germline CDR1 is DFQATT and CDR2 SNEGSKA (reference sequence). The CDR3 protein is CSAPIAGEREQYF. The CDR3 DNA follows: TGCAGTGCCCCAATAGCGGGAGAACGGGAGCAGTACTTC.